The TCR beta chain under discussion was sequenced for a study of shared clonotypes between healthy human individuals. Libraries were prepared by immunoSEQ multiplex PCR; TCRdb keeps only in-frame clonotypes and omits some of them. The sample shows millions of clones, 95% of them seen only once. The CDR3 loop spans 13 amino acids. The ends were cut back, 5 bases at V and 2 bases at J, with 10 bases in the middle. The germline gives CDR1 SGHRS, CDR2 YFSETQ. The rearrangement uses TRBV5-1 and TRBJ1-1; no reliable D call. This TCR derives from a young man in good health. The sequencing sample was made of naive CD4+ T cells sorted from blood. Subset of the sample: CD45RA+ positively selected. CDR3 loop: CASRSMDNTEAFF. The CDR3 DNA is TGCGCCAGCAGAAGCATGGACAACACTGAAGCTTTCTTT.